This TCR beta chain derives from a study of human T cells and chemical hapten exposure. Looking at the study overall: Across the whole study, which lasted around six months, patients were given diphenylcyclopropenone on the scalp once a week.

A single record per CDR3 protein comes from TCRdb applying MiXCR to the RACE reads. The sample gives roughly 39,000 distinct CDR3 sequences, about an eighth of which show up once; roughly 2% is in the top ten. The CDR3 contains 13 residues. Trimming pared 1 base from V and 5 bases from J, leaving 8 bases between. The germline V gene encodes CDR1 MDHEN and CDR2 SYDVKM. This sample's time point: patch test 3, about 24 weeks after DPC sensitization. Described treatment: therapeutic diphenylcyclopropenone sensitization with weekly scalp DPC. Total RNA was isolated from whole blood that had not been fractionated.

This rearrangement joins TRBV28 to TRBJ1-2; no reliable D call. The sequence derives from a woman aged 40 to 49 with alopecia areata. Some clones in this sample may be carry-over from other donors' samples. Here the sequenced sample was whole blood, taken in connection with sensitization to the hapten diphenylcyclopropenone (DPC). CDR3 sequence (DNA): TGTGCCAGCAGTTTATCTCTCCTTTATGGCTACACCTTC. It yields the protein CASSLSLLYGYTF.